Detailed here is one T cell receptor (beta chain). What it recognizes is unknown. This PCR relied on a set of 60 Vbeta primers and 13 Jbeta primers. The assay was immunoSEQ multiplex PCR, and TCRdb's table has in-frame clones only and misses some. The sample shows 65,000 to 90,000 clones, around 72% of them seen only once. These data originate in a study of cytomegalovirus exposure and HLA in healthy donors. Points from the study as a whole: There were reportedly fewer N-insertions in an Asian-associated ancestry cluster than the roughly 700-donor mean, in a later analysis. Beyond CMV serostatus, there was no information to go on about immune exposure.

Germline CDR1 SGHAT, CDR2 FQNNGV. CDR3 length: 17 residues. Trimming removed 2 bases at V and 0 bases at J, with 16 bases between. V and J are TRBV11-2 and TRBJ2-5, with D maybe TRBD2 (7 bases). Specimen: PBMCs. This clonotype was obtained from a woman aged 40 to 50 in good health and CMV-seropositive. This CDR3 reads CASSLLGGASNQETQYF. The CDR3 DNA reads TGTGCCAGCAGCTTATTGGGGGGGGCGAGTAACCAAGAGACCCAGTACTTC.